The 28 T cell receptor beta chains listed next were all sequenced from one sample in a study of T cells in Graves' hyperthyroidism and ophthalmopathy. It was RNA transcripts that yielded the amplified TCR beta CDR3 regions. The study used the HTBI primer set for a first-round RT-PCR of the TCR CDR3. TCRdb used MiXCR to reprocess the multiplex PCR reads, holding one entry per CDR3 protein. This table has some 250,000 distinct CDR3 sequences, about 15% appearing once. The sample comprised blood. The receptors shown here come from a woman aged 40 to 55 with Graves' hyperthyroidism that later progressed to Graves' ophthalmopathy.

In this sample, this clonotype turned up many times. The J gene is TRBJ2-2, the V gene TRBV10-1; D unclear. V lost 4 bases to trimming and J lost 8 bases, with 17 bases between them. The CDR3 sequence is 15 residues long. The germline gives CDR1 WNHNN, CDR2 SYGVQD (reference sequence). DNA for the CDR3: TGCGCCAGCAGTGGTGACCCCGAAGGGATGGGGGAGCTGTTTTTT. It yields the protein CASSGDPEGMGELFF.

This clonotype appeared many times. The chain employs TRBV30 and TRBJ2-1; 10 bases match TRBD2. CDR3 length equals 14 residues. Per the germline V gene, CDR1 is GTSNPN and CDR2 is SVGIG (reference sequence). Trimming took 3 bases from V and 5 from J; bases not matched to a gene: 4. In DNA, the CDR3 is TGTGCCTGGAGCCGAGGACTAGCGGACAATGAGCAGTTCTTC. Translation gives CAWSRGLADNEQFF.

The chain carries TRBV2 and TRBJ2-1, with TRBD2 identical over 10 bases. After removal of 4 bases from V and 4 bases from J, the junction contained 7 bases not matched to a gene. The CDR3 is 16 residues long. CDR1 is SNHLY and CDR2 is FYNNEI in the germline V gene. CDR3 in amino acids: CASSAPSGREYNEQFF. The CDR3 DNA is TGTGCCAGCAGTGCTCCTAGCGGGAGAGAATACAATGAGCAGTTCTTC.

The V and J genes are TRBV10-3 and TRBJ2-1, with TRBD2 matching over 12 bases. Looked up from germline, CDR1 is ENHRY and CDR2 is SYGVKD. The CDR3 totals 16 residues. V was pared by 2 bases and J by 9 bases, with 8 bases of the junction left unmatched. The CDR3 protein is CAISEGLAGGEGEQFF. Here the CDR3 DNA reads TGTGCCATCAGTGAGGGGCTAGCGGGAGGGGAGGGTGAGCAGTTCTTC.

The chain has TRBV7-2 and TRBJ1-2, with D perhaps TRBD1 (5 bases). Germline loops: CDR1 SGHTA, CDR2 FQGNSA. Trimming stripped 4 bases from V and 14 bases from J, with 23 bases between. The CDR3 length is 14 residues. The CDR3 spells CASSSGPAAYFRTF. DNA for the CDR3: TGTGCCAGCAGCTCGGGACCAGCGGCCTATTTTAGGACCTTC.

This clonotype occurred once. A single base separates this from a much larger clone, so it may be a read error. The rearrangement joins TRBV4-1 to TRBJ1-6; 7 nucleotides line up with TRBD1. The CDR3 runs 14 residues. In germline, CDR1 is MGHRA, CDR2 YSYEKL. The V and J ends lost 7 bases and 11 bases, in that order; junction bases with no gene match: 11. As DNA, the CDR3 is TGCGCCAGCACCTGGACAGGCACGGCGACACCCCTCCACTTT. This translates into CASTWTGTATPLHF.

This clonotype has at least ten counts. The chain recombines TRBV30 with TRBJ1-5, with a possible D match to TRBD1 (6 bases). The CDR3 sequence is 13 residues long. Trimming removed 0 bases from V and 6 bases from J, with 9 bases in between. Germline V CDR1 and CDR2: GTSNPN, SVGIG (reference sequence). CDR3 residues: CAWSVEGGQPQHF. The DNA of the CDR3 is TGTGCCTGGAGTGTTGAGGGGGGTCAGCCCCAGCATTTT.

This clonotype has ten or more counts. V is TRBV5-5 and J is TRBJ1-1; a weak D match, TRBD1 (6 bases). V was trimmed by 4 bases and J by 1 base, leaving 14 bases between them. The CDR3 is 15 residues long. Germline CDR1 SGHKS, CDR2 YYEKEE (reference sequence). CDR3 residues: CASSPVSQGNTEAFF. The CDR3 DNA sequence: TGTGCCAGCAGCCCGGTATCACAGGGGAACACTGAAGCTTTCTTT.

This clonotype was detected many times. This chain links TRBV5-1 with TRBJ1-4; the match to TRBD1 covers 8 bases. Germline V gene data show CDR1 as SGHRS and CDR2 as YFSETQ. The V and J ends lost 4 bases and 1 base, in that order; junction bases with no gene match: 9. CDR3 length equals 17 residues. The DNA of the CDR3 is TGCGCCAGCAGCCCCCGGACAGGGCGGCAAACTAATGAAAAACTGTTTTTT. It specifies CASSPRTGRQTNEKLFF.

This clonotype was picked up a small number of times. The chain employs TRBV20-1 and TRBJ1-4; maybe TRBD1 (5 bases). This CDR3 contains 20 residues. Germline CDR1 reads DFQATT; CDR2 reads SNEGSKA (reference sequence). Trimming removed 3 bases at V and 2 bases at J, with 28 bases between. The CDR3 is CSARGLLGEGVSPTNEKLFF. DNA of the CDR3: TGCAGTGCTAGGGGACTTCTGGGGGAAGGGGTTTCTCCCACTAATGAAAAACTGTTTTTT.

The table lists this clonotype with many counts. CDR3: CASSLLGGNDNEQFF. DNA of the CDR3: TGTGCCAGCAGCTTGTTGGGAGGGAACGACAATGAGCAGTTCTTC. This chain uses TRBV5-4 with TRBJ2-1, with 7 bases identical to TRBD2. Germline trimming cut 1 base from V and 5 bases from J; bases unmatched to any gene: 6. This CDR3 has 15 amino acids. Germline V gene data show CDR1 as SGHNT and CDR2 as YYREEE (reference sequence).

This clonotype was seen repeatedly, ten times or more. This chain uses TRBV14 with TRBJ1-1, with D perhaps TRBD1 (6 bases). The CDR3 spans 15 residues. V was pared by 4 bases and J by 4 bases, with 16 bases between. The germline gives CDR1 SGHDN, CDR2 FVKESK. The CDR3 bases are TGTGCCAGCAGCCCTCATACAGGGAAGCGCACTGAAGCTTTCTTT. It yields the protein CASSPHTGKRTEAFF.

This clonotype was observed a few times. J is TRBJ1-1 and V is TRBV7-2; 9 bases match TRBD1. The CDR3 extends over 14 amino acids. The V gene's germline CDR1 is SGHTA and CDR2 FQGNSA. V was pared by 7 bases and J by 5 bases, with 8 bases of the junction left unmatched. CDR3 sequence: CASTKDRGSTEAFF. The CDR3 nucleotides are TGTGCCAGCACCAAGGACAGGGGTTCTACTGAAGCTTTCTTT.

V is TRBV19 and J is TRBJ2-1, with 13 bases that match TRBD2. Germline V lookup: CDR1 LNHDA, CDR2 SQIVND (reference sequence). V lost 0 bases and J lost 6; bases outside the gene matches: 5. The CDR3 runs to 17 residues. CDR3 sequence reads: CASSIDSGLAGSNEQFF. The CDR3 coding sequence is TGTGCCAGTAGTATAGATTCGGGACTAGCGGGGTCCAATGAGCAGTTCTTC.

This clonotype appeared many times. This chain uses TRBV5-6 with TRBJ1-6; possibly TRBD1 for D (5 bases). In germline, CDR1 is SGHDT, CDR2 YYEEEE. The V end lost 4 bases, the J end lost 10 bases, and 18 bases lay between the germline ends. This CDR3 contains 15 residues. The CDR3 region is CASSGYSGWGSPLHF. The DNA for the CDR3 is TGTGCCAGCAGCGGATACTCAGGGTGGGGGTCACCCCTCCACTTT.

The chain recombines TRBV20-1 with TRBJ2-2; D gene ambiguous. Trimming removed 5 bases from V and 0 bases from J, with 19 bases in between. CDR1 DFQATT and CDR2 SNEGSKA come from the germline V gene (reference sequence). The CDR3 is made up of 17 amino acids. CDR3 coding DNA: TGCAGTGCTCGCTCGTCAGGCTTTGTAGCGAACACCGGGGAGCTGTTTTTT. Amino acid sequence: CSARSSGFVANTGELFF.

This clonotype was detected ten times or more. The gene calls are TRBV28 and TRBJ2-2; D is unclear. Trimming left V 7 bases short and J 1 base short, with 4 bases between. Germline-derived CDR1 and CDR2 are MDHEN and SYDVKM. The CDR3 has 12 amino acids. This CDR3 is CASIENTGELFF. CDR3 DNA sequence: TGTGCCAGCATTGAGAACACCGGGGAGCTGTTTTTT.

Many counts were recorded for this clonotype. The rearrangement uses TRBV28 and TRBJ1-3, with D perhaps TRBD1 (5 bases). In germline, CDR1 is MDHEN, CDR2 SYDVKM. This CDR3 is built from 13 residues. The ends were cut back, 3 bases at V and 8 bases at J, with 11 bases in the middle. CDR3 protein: CASSLGPYYTIYF. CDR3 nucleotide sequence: TGTGCCAGCAGTTTGGGACCCTACTACACCATATATTTT.

In DNA, the CDR3 is TGTGCCATCAGTGTAATCGGTTACGGAGAAGCTTTCTTT. Protein product: CAISVIGYGEAFF. This sequence joins TRBV10-3 and TRBJ1-1, with D hard to call. Germline CDR1 reads ENHRY; CDR2 reads SYGVKD. The CDR3 sequence is 13 residues long. V dropped 4 bases and J dropped 8 bases, with 14 bases sitting between them.

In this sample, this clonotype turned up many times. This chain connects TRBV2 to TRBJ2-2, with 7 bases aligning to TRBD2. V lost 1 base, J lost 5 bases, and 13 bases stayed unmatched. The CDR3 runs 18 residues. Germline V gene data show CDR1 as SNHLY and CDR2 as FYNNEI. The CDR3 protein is CASSEDQTSAAGTGELFF. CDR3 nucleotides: TGTGCCAGCAGTGAAGATCAAACTAGCGCGGCGGGGACCGGGGAGCTGTTTTTT.

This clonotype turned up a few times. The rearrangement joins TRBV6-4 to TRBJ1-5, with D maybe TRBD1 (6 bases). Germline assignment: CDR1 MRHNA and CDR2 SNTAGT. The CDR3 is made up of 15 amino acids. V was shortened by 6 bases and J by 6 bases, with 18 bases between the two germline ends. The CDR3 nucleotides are TGTGCCAGCAGCAAGGACAGCCAGGGAACTCAGCCCCAGCATTTT. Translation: CASSKDSQGTQPQHF.

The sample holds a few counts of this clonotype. CDR3 sequence: CASSQRIPTRYGYTF. The DNA of the CDR3 is TGCGCCAGCAGCCAAAGAATCCCAACCCGGTATGGCTACACCTTC. The chain joins TRBV4-1 to TRBJ1-2; D gene uncertain. Trimming stripped 2 bases from V and 5 bases from J, with 15 bases between. The CDR3 is made up of 15 amino acids. Germline V gene lookup returns CDR1 MGHRA and CDR2 YSYEKL.

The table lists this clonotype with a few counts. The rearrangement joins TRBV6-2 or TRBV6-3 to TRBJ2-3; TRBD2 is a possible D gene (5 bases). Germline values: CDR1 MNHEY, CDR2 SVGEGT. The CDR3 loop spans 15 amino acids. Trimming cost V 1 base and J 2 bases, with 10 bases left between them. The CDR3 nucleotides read TGTGCCAGCAGTTACTTGGACTCCTACACAGATACGCAGTATTTT. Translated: CASSYLDSYTDTQYF.

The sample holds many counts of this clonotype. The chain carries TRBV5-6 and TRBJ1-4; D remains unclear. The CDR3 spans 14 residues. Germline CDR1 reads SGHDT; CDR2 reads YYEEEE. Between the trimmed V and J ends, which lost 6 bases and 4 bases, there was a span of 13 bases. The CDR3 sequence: CASNFGPFNEKLFF. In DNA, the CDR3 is TGTGCCAGCAACTTCGGGCCTTTTAATGAAAAACTGTTTTTT.

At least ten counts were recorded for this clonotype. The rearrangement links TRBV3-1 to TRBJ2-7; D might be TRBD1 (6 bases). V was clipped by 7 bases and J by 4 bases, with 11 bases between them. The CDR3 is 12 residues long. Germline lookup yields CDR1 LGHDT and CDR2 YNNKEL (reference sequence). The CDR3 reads CASTTQGYEQYF. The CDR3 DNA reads TGTGCCAGCACCACACAGGGTTACGAGCAGTACTTC.

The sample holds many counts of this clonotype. CDR3 sequence: CASSQVGQGIAGNTIYF. CDR3 coding DNA: TGTGCCAGCAGCCAAGTAGGGCAGGGGATAGCTGGAAACACCATATATTTT. The rearrangement uses TRBV3-1 and TRBJ1-3, with D maybe TRBD1 (6 bases). Germline V gives CDR1 LGHDT, CDR2 YNNKEL (reference sequence). V was shortened by 1 base and J by 2 bases, with 15 bases between the two germline ends. CDR3 size: 17 residues.

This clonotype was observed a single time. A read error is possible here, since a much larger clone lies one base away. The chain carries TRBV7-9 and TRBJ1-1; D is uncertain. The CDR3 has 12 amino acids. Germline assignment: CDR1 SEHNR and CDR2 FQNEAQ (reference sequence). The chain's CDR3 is CSSSLVTHEAFF. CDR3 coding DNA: TGTTCCAGCAGCTTAGTTACCCACGAAGCTTTCTTT.

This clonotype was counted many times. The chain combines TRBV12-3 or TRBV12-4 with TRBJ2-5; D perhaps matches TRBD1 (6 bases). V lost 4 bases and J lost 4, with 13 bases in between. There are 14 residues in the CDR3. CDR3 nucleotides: TGTGCCAGCAGTTCCACAGGGTACCGAGAGACCCAGTACTTC. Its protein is CASSSTGYRETQYF.